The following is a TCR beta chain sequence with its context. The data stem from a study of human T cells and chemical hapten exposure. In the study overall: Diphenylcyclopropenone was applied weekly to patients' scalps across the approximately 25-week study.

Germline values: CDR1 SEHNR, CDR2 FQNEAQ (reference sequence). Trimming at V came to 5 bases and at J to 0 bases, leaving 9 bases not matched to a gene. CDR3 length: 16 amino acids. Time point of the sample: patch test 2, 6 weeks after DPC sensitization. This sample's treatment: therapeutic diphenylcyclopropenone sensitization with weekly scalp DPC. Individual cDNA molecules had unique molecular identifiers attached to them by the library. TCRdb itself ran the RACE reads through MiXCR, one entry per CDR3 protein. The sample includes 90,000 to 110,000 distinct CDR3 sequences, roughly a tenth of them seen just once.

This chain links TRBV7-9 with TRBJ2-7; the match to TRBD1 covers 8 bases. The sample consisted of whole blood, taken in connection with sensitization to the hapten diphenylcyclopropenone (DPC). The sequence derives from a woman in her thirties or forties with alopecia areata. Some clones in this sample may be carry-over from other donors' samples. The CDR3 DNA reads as TGTGCCAGCAGCCCAAAACAGGGGGAGAGCTCCTACGAGCAGTACTTC. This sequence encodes CASSPKQGESSYEQYF.